Sequencing of this TCR beta chain was carried out in a study of T-cell reconstitution after alpha-beta-depleted transplantation in children. This clonotype came up many times. Preparation of the TCRbeta library involved a method that used unique molecular identifiers. MiXCR was run by TCRdb on the PCR reads, yielding one entry per CDR3 protein. The sample yields tens of thousands of distinct CDR3 sequences, over 4.5% seen once. The sample in question was PBMCs, mostly from graft donor cells, obtained 60 days after TCRalphabeta/CD19-depleted stem cell transplant. This sequence was found in a female patient between 2 and 10 years old who had a stem cell transplant for aplastic anemia, so the T cells may come from the graft donor.

The CDR3 bases are TGTGCCAGCACCCTACTAGGAAACACTGAAGCTTTCTTT. This sequence encodes CASTLLGNTEAFF. The rearrangement joins TRBV7-9 to TRBJ1-1; unclear D gene. The germline gives CDR1 SEHNR, CDR2 FQNEAQ (reference sequence). The CDR3 runs to 13 residues. Trimming stripped 7 bases from V and 2 bases from J, with 11 bases between.